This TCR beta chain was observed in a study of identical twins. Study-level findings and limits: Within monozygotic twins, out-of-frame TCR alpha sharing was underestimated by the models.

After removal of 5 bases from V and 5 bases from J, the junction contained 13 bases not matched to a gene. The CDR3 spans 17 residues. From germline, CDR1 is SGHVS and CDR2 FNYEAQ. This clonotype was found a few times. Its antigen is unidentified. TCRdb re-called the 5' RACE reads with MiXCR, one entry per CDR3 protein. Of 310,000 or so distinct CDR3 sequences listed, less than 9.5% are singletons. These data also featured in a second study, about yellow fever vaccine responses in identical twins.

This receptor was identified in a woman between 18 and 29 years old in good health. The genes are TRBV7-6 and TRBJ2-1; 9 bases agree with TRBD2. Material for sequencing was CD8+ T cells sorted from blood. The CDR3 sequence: CASSRPRAGGLDNEQFF. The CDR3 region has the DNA TGTGCCAGCAGCCGCCCTCGCGCGGGAGGGCTGGACAATGAGCAGTTCTTC.